This TCR beta chain was sequenced in a study of OX40 agonist ivuxolimab in advanced cancers. In the study overall: Among those treated, three patients had partial responses, one with hepatocellular carcinoma and two with cutaneous melanoma.

Samples of blood were obtained at baseline, on cycle 4 day 1, and on cycle 7 day 1. A word on this clone: Antigen unknown.

This CDR3 is 16 amino acids long. Germline assignment: CDR1 ENHRY and CDR2 SYGVKD. With 3 bases clipped from V and 9 bases from J, the junction kept 12 bases outside the gene matches. General study results and limits: Also showing low normalized T-cell clonal expansion were some of the nonresponders.

Clones were sequenced by immunoSEQ multiplex PCR, and TCRdb holds only the in-frame ones, with some missing. The table lists some 98,000 clones, about 91% of them singletons, with 0.31% in the top ten. The sample was CD4+ or CD8+ T cells sorted from blood, taken in a trial of the OX40 agonist ivuxolimab. The receptor comes from an adult with an advanced solid tumor such as melanoma, head and neck, liver or kidney cancer. The chain combines TRBV10-3 with TRBJ2-1, with 9 bases matching TRBD2. As DNA, the CDR3 is TGTGCCATCAGTGACCGAATGACTAGCGGAGGAGGTGAGCAGTTCTTC. It is translated as CAISDRMTSGGGEQFF.